The subject of this entry is one TCR beta chain. The sample belongs to a study of blood T cell repertoires in COVID-19. Germline assignment: CDR1 MNHEY and CDR2 SVGAGI. Trimming pared 6 bases from V and 0 bases from J, leaving 12 bases between. The CDR3 consists of 15 residues. TCRdb's table, derived via immunoSEQ multiplex PCR, lists solely in-frame clones and lacks some. The table includes under 250,000 clones, roughly 82% detected once. This chain links TRBV6-5 with TRBJ2-1; weak D call: TRBD1 (5 bases). The source is a woman older than 75 with COVID-19, enrolled during active disease. Material for sequencing was peripheral blood. CDR3 protein: CASSSTVSSYNEQFF. CDR3 in DNA: TGTGCCAGCAGCTCGACAGTTAGCTCCTACAATGAGCAGTTCTTC.